Following are 10 T cell receptor beta chains from one sample sequenced in a study of long-term antiretroviral therapy in people with HIV. Version v3.0 of the immunoSEQ assay was performed at survey level. Some clones are missing from TCRdb's copy, which holds only in-frame ones; the method was immunoSEQ multiplex PCR. The data show about 39,000 clones, about 88% seen once. The specimen was unsorted PBMCs, collected just before starting antiretroviral therapy. The receptors stem from a woman aged 18-29 years with HIV.

V usage is TRBV28 and J usage is TRBJ2-3, with D possibly TRBD2 on 5 matching bases. Per the germline V gene, CDR1 is MDHEN and CDR2 is SYDVKM. V lost 2 bases and J 4 bases, leaving 7 bases between the germline ends. The CDR3 is 13 residues long. The CDR3 loop reads CASSLSGPDTQYF. DNA for the CDR3: TGTGCCAGCAGTTTAAGCGGACCAGATACGCAGTATTTT.

The CDR3 region has the DNA TGTGCCAGCAGCGGTGGACTAGTACTAGACAATGAGCAGTTCTTC. Translation: CASSGGLVLDNEQFF. V usage is TRBV9 and J usage is TRBJ2-1; 7 bases align to TRBD2. Germline CDR1 SGDLS, CDR2 YYNGEE. The CDR3 totals 15 residues. The J segment lost 5 bases and the V segment lost 3 bases, leaving 8 bases of the junction unmatched. The variable domain in full, with the rest retrieved from reference TRBV9 and TRBJ2-1, is DSGVTQTPKHLITATGQRVTLRCSPRSGDLSVYWYQQSLDQGLQFLIQYYNGEERAKGNILERFSAQQFPDLHSELNLSSLELGDSALYFCASSGGLVLDNEQFFGPGTRLTVL.

The J gene is TRBJ2-2, the V gene TRBV28; TRBD2 is a possible D gene (5 bases). Germline V lookup: CDR1 MDHEN, CDR2 SYDVKM. CDR3 size: 16 residues. Deletions cut 3 bases from V and 4 bases from J, with 15 bases between. The CDR3 DNA is TGTGCCAGCAGTTTCCCATCGGGGTCGGTCACCGGGGAGCTGTTTTTT. It codes for CASSFPSGSVTGELFF.

The J gene is TRBJ2-7, the V gene TRBV20-1; possible D gene TRBD2, 5 bases. The V end lost 6 bases, the J end lost 6 bases, and 12 bases lay between the germline ends. This CDR3 comprises 11 residues. Per germline, CDR1 DFQATT and CDR2 SNEGSKA (reference sequence). CDR3 DNA sequence: TGCAGTGCCCCCACTAGAGGCGAGCAGTACTTC. Amino acid sequence: CSAPTRGEQYF.

The CDR3 loop reads CASSFGPLNSPLHF. In nucleotides, the CDR3 is TGTGCCAGCAGTTTTGGGCCGCTGAATTCACCCCTCCACTTT. This chain connects TRBV28 to TRBJ1-6; no reliable D call. Trimming cost V 3 bases and J 7 bases, with 10 bases left between them. Per germline, CDR1 MDHEN and CDR2 SYDVKM. The CDR3 loop spans 14 amino acids.

The gene calls are TRBV6-5 and TRBJ2-5; D is undetermined. TRBJ2-7 matches the DNA end more closely, so the J call is doubtful. Germline-derived CDR1 and CDR2 are MNHEY and SVGAGI. The CDR3 spans 15 residues. The CDR3 is CASSYSRTASYEQYF. As DNA, the CDR3 is TGTGCCAGCAGTTACTCGCGGACCGCCTCCTACGAGCAGTACTTC.

The genes are TRBV4-3 and TRBJ2-1, with TRBD2 matching over 10 bases. V lost 1 base to trimming and J lost 7 bases; unmatched junction nucleotides: 1. The CDR3 loop spans 14 amino acids. Germline assignment: CDR1 LGHNA and CDR2 YSLEER. This CDR3 is CASSQASGSNEQFF. CDR3 DNA sequence: TGCGCCAGCAGCCAAGCTAGCGGGAGTAATGAGCAGTTCTTC.

The chain has TRBV5-1 and TRBJ2-7, with 8 bases lining up with TRBD2. The germline gives CDR1 SGHRS, CDR2 YFSETQ. V lost 0 bases and J lost 0; bases outside the gene matches: 5. The CDR3 is 16 residues long. DNA of the CDR3: TGCGCCAGCAGCTTGGTTACTAGCGGAGGCTCCTACGAGCAGTACTTC. Its translation is CASSLVTSGGSYEQYF.

V usage is TRBV6-5 and J usage is TRBJ2-7; D is possibly TRBD1 (5 bases). The CDR3 runs to 14 residues. Germline CDR1 is MNHEY and CDR2 is SVGAGI. Trimming pared 7 bases from V and 1 base from J, leaving 14 bases between. CDR3 residues: CASTSRQKSYEQYF. The CDR3 coding sequence is TGTGCCAGCACCTCTCGACAGAAATCCTACGAGCAGTACTTC.

The gene calls are TRBV7-3 and TRBJ1-5, with TRBD1 matching 8 bases. The CDR3 has 15 residues. V dropped 3 bases and J dropped 2; count of bases not matched to a gene: 3. Looked up from germline, CDR1 is SGHTA and CDR2 is FQGTGA. CDR3 residues: CASSFLTGGNQPQHF. In DNA, the CDR3 is TGTGCCAGCAGCTTTTTGACAGGGGGCAATCAGCCCCAGCATTTT.